Each of the 28 T cell receptor beta chains below was sequenced from the same sample in a study of blood T cell repertoires in COVID-19. Sequencing was performed with immunoSEQ multiplex PCR; in TCRdb, only in-frame clones are kept and a portion is missing. This table holds roughly 150,000 clones, roughly four fifths found once. The sample consisted of peripheral blood. These receptors came from a man in his 60s with active or convalescent COVID-19.

This chain connects TRBV7-2 to TRBJ1-5, with TRBD1 as a possible D gene (5 bases). Trimming took 0 bases from V and 3 from J, leaving 9 bases between them. Germline-derived CDR1 and CDR2 are SGHTA and FQGNSA. The CDR3 extends over 15 amino acids. CDR3 DNA: TGTGCCAGCAGCTTAGCCCGACAGTTCAATCAGCCCCAGCATTTT. It codes for CASSLARQFNQPQHF.

V is TRBV3-1 (or the pseudogene TRBV3-2) and J is TRBJ2-7; no firm D call. Trimming took 4 bases from V and 7 from J, leaving 11 bases between them. Germline V gives CDR1 LGHDT, CDR2 YNNKEL (reference sequence). The CDR3 length is 12 residues. CDR3 residues: CASSPTGREQYF. Written as DNA, the CDR3 is TGTGCCAGCAGCCCGACGGGTAGGGAGCAGTACTTC.

The chain uses TRBV2 and TRBJ2-7; weak D call: TRBD2 (6 bases). There are 15 residues in the CDR3. Germline V lookup: CDR1 SNHLY, CDR2 FYNNEI. The CDR3 nucleotides are TGTGGTCTGTGGGGGGACGTCGAAGGATCCTACGAGCAGTACTTC. Protein sequence: CGLWGDVEGSYEQYF.

This CDR3 reads CASTIGGSYEQYF. The CDR3 DNA sequence: TGTGCCAGTACAATCGGGGGCTCCTACGAGCAGTACTTC. J is TRBJ2-7 and V is TRBV6-6, with D possibly TRBD2 on 6 matching bases. The CDR3 is 13 residues long. The germline V gene encodes CDR1 MNHNY and CDR2 SVGAGI (reference sequence). V was cut by 9 bases and J by 0 bases, with 12 bases left in between.

As DNA, the CDR3 is TGTGCCAGCACCCCTGGGACTGTAAACACCGGGGAGCTGTTTTTT. It translates to CASTPGTVNTGELFF. The chain recombines TRBV6-2 or TRBV6-3 with TRBJ2-2, with D perhaps matching TRBD2 (6 bases). Deletions cut 7 bases from V and 2 bases from J, with 14 bases between. The CDR3 has 15 residues. Germline loops: CDR1 MNHEY, CDR2 SVGEGT.

The V gene is TRBV27, the J gene TRBJ1-4; TRBD1 aligns across 10 bases. The CDR3 is made up of 15 amino acids. Germline V gene lookup returns CDR1 MNHEY and CDR2 SMNVEV (reference sequence). The ends lost 6 bases at V and 4 bases at J; junction bases unmatched: 5. This CDR3 reads CASRDRGLYNEKLFF. The CDR3 nucleotides are TGTGCCAGCAGAGACAGGGGGCTATATAATGAAAAACTGTTTTTT.

The V gene is TRBV9, the J gene TRBJ2-5; TRBD2 matches 9 bases. J was trimmed by 4 bases and V by 2 bases; bases with no gene match: 9. Germline V lookup: CDR1 SGDLS, CDR2 YYNGEE. This CDR3 region has 16 residues. CDR3: CASSVGGGGARETQYF. Written as DNA, the CDR3 is TGTGCCAGCAGCGTGGGCGGCGGGGGGGCCCGAGAGACCCAGTACTTC.

The V and J genes are TRBV5-1 and TRBJ2-1; TRBD1 aligns across 9 bases. Unmatched junction bases numbered 4, after V lost 0 bases and J lost 6 bases. Looked up from germline, CDR1 is SGHRS and CDR2 is YFSETQ. This CDR3 has 15 residues. In DNA form, the CDR3 reads TGCGCCAGCAGCTTGGGAGGGACAGGGAGCAATGAGCAGTTCTTC. Translation gives CASSLGGTGSNEQFF. The full variable domain, its missing parts supplied by reference TRBV5-1 and TRBJ2-1, is KAGVTQTPRYLIKTRGQQVTLSCSPISGHRSVSWYQQTPGQGLQFLFEYFSETQRNKGNFPGRFSGRQFSNSRSEMNVSTLELGDSALYLCASSLGGTGSNEQFFGPGTRLTVL.

V is TRBV27 and J is TRBJ1-5, with no clear D. The CDR3 totals 14 residues. Germline V CDR1 and CDR2: MNHEY, SMNVEV (reference sequence). V was shortened by 5 bases and J by 3 bases, with 11 bases between the two germline ends. This CDR3 is CASSLNSNNQPQHF. The CDR3 DNA reads as TGTGCCAGCAGTCTAAACAGTAACAATCAGCCCCAGCATTTT.

The chain combines TRBV10-3 with TRBJ2-7; TRBD1 agrees at 8 bases. The V gene end was trimmed by 6 bases and the J gene end by 2 bases; junction bases not matched to a gene: 6. CDR3 size: 14 residues. Germline CDR1 reads ENHRY; CDR2 reads SYGVKD. Here the CDR3 reads CAIRVQGGTYEQYF. In DNA, the CDR3 is TGTGCCATCAGAGTACAGGGGGGAACCTACGAGCAGTACTTC.

This clone appeared a few times. The genes are TRBV5-6 and TRBJ1-6; D not certain. This CDR3 has 14 residues. V gave up 0 bases and J gave up 10 bases, with 11 bases separating them. Per the germline V gene, CDR1 is SGHDT and CDR2 is YYEEEE. DNA for the CDR3: TGTGCCAGCAGCTTGGGTCGGGGTTTGTCACCCCTCCACTTT. This gives the protein CASSLGRGLSPLHF.

Turning to this clone: Other DNA sequences of this sample code for an identical CDR3. This rearrangement joins TRBV6-1 to TRBJ1-1; unclear D gene. From germline, CDR1 is MNHNS and CDR2 SASEGT. V lost 2 bases to trimming and J lost 2 bases, with 9 bases between them. The CDR3 contains 14 residues. DNA of the CDR3: TGTGCCAGCAGTGAATTAACATCTAACACTGAAGCTTTCTTT. This translates into CASSELTSNTEAFF.

The chain uses TRBV6-2 or TRBV6-3 and TRBJ2-1; 9 nucleotides match TRBD2. This CDR3 is 16 amino acids long. J gave up 4 bases and V 2 bases, and 6 bases lay outside the gene matches. CDR1 and CDR2 from the germline V gene are MNHEY and SVGEGT. The DNA for the CDR3 is TGTGCCAGCAGTTACAGCGCGGGAGGGATTTACAATGAGCAGTTCTTC. This codes for CASSYSAGGIYNEQFF.

This chain joins TRBV21-1 and TRBJ2-4; the table's D call TRBD1 went unverified against the DNA. TRBV21-1 is marked as a pseudogene. The CDR3 has 14 residues. The CDR3 nucleotides are TGTGCCAGCAGCAAAGGTTCTGGACAGGGTGGGCTTCGCTTC. This sequence encodes CASSKGSGQGGLRF.

The chain carries TRBV10-3 and TRBJ1-6; 10 nucleotides match TRBD1. The CDR3 loop spans 14 amino acids. Germline CDR1 reads ENHRY; CDR2 reads SYGVKD. Losses at the gene ends were 4 bases for V and 8 bases for J; bases not matched to a gene: 2. The CDR3 DNA reads TGTGCCATCAGTGTAGGGACAGGGGATTCACCCCTCCACTTT. This sequence encodes CAISVGTGDSPLHF.

The V call is TRBV19, the J call TRBJ2-7, with TRBD2 as a possible D gene (6 bases). The V gene lost 2 bases and the J gene lost 3 bases, with 14 bases spanning the gap. Germline V gene lookup returns CDR1 LNHDA and CDR2 SQIVND (reference sequence). The CDR3 is 15 residues long. The CDR3 spells CASSIFGGPNYEQYF. As DNA, the CDR3 is TGTGCCAGTAGTATATTCGGAGGGCCCAACTACGAGCAGTACTTC.

The table lists this clone with a few counts. The V gene is TRBV13, the J gene TRBJ2-3; possibly TRBD2 for D (6 bases). CDR3 length: 15 amino acids. CDR1 and CDR2 (germline): PRHDT, FYEKMQ (reference sequence). V was cut by 2 bases and J by 0 bases, with 9 bases left in between. The CDR3 protein is CASSLWGESTDTQYF. The CDR3 DNA reads as TGTGCCAGCAGCTTATGGGGGGAGAGCACAGATACGCAGTATTTT.

In this sample, this clone turned up a few times. The chain is built from TRBV19 and TRBJ2-1; 11 nucleotides agree with TRBD2. The J segment lost 6 bases and the V segment lost 2 bases, leaving 6 bases of the junction unmatched. Germline V gene sequence: CDR1 LNHDA, CDR2 SQIVND (reference sequence). The CDR3 runs 16 residues. CDR3 DNA sequence: TGTGCCAGTAGTATAAAAGGGACTAGCGGTTTCAATGAGCAGTTCTTC. This encodes CASSIKGTSGFNEQFF. The entire variable domain, with the rest obtained from reference TRBV19 and TRBJ2-1, is as follows: DGGITQSPKYLFRKEGQNVTLSCEQNLNHDAMYWYRQDPGQGLRLIYYSQIVNDFQKGDIAEGYSVSREKKESFPLTVTSAQKNPTAFYLCASSIKGTSGFNEQFFGPGTRLTVL.

The chain is built from TRBV2 and TRBJ1-5; D call uncertain. The V and J ends lost 7 bases and 4 bases respectively, with 11 bases between them. The CDR3 runs to 13 residues. Germline values: CDR1 SNHLY, CDR2 FYNNEI. CDR3 sequence: CASMSDNNQPQHF. As DNA, the CDR3 is TGTGCCAGCATGTCAGATAATAATCAGCCCCAGCATTTT.

The chain recombines TRBV6-5 with TRBJ2-4; 7 bases agree with TRBD1. The trim removed 6 bases at V and 6 bases at J, leaving 5 bases unmatched. The CDR3 contains 13 residues. Germline CDR1 is MNHEY and CDR2 is SVGAGI. The CDR3 region is CASSWTGGNIQYF. CDR3 DNA: TGTGCCAGCAGCTGGACAGGCGGAAACATTCAGTACTTC.

The chain has TRBV19 and TRBJ1-1, with D perhaps matching TRBD1 (5 bases). V dropped 4 bases and J dropped 0 bases, with 12 bases sitting between them. Germline V CDR1 and CDR2: LNHDA, SQIVND (reference sequence). The CDR3 is made up of 15 amino acids. The CDR3 DNA reads as TGTGCCAGTAGTAGACGGAGGGGTATGAACACTGAAGCTTTCTTT. Translated, it gives CASSRRRGMNTEAFF.

The CDR3 DNA reads as TGTGCCAGCAGCCCCAGAACAGTCAAATCAGATACGCAGTATTTT. This sequence encodes CASSPRTVKSDTQYF. The chain joins TRBV9 to TRBJ2-3; D is undetermined. The germline gives CDR1 SGDLS, CDR2 YYNGEE. Trimming cost V 4 bases and J 4 bases, with 16 bases left between them. This CDR3 spans 15 amino acids.

The J gene is TRBJ2-7, the V gene TRBV29-1, with a possible D match to TRBD1 (6 bases). Germline V lookup: CDR1 SQVTM, CDR2 ANQGSEA. This CDR3 has 13 residues. Trimming left V 4 bases short and J 3 bases short, with 13 bases between. CDR3 protein: CSVGPATGYEQYF. CDR3 DNA sequence: TGCAGCGTTGGCCCGGCGACAGGCTACGAGCAGTACTTC.

V gene TRBV7-9 combines with J gene TRBJ1-5, with 12 nucleotides matching TRBD1. V lost 5 bases to trimming and J lost 2 bases; unmatched junction nucleotides: 10. The CDR3 is 18 residues long. The V gene's germline CDR1 is SEHNR and CDR2 FQNEAQ (reference sequence). The CDR3 sequence is CASSRSPGQGAGNQPQHF. DNA of the CDR3: TGTGCCAGCAGCCGATCCCCGGGACAGGGGGCAGGCAATCAGCCCCAGCATTTT.

The CDR3 spells CASSPSGGVNGYTF. DNA of the CDR3: TGTGCCAGCAGCCCTTCCGGGGGGGTTAATGGCTACACCTTC. The chain links TRBV2 to TRBJ1-2; TRBD1 might be the D (5 bases). Trimming removed 6 bases at V and 6 bases at J, with 17 bases between. CDR3 length: 14 amino acids. The germline gives CDR1 SNHLY, CDR2 FYNNEI.

J is TRBJ1-1 and V is TRBV6-5, with 8 nucleotides matching TRBD1. The J segment lost 0 bases and the V segment lost 4 bases, leaving 7 bases of the junction unmatched. This CDR3 spans 16 amino acids. CDR1 is MNHEY and CDR2 is SVGAGI in the germline V gene. The CDR3 region has the DNA TGTGCCAGCAGTTTCCCGGGACAGGTGGTGAACACTGAAGCTTTCTTT. Encoded protein: CASSFPGQVVNTEAFF.

This chain connects TRBV14 to TRBJ1-1; D not resolved. Trimming pared 1 base from V and 5 bases from J, leaving 8 bases between. Germline lookup yields CDR1 SGHDN and CDR2 FVKESK. This CDR3 has 13 residues. This chain's CDR3 is CASSQGTATEAFF. As DNA, the CDR3 is TGTGCCAGCAGCCAAGGAACAGCTACTGAAGCTTTCTTT.

The chain recombines TRBV5-6 with TRBJ1-2; D perhaps matches TRBD1 (6 bases). Germline V gene data show CDR1 as SGHDT and CDR2 as YYEEEE. This CDR3 is 15 amino acids long. V was trimmed by 0 bases and J by 2 bases, leaving 11 bases between them. The CDR3 DNA sequence: TGTGCCAGCAGCTTGGGGACAGCGGCGAACTATGGCTACACCTTC. It encodes CASSLGTAANYGYTF.